The T cell receptor beta chain under discussion was sequenced for a study of beta chain features in type 1 diabetes. Study-wide findings and caveats: Shorter TCRB CDR3s, moderately but significantly so, marked every one of the four CD4+ subsets in Type 1 diabetes patients. For patients, the naive, central memory and Treg TCRB repertoires appeared more alike than for healthy donors.

cDNA synthesis used the whole RNA isolate, giving expressed TCRB sequences. Libraries were prepared by immunoSEQ multiplex PCR; TCRdb keeps only in-frame clonotypes and omits some of them. The table shows 150,000 or so clones, with around 63% occurring only once. This CDR3 has 14 amino acids. Germline assignment: CDR1 SEHNR and CDR2 FQNEAQ (reference sequence). Trimming took off 5 bases at V and 3 bases at J, with 14 bases between the two ends. About this clone: Its matching antigen is unknown.

The sequencing input was naive CD4+ T cells from blood. This rearrangement joins TRBV7-9 to TRBJ2-7; D may be TRBD1 (5 bases). The origin of this receptor is a man aged 25 to 40 with type 1 diabetes. CDR3 coding DNA: TGTGCCAGCAGCCCCCTAGGGGCGAACTACGAGCAGTACTTC. This encodes CASSPLGANYEQYF.